These T cell receptor beta chains were read from a single sample in a study of identical twins. TCRdb ran MiXCR on the 5' RACE reads and lists one entry per CDR3 protein. Counted here are 350,000 to 450,000 distinct CDR3 sequences, approximately 17% occurring once; the ten biggest clones make up less than 15%. The sequenced sample consisted of naive T cells sorted from blood. Every receptor here comes from a man in his fifties in good health. Each CDR3 is given with its conserved first and last residue. The D gene is left open where the match is weak. Expanded clones get a size class; other rows say once, few or many, or leave the size out.

clone_size	v_call	d_call	j_call	cdr3_aa	cdr3_nt
-	TRBV6-1	-	TRBJ1-1	CASSRVAEAFF	TGTGCCAGCAGTCGAGTCGCTGAAGCTTTCTTT
many	TRBV10-3	TRBD2	TRBJ2-1	CAISEAGEGHEQFF	TGTGCCATCAGTGAGGCGGGGGAAGGCCATGAGCAGTTCTTC
many	TRBV12-3/TRBV12-4	TRBD2	TRBJ2-3	CASSPGLIGTQYF	TGTGCCAGCAGTCCGGGACTAATCGGTACGCAGTATTTT
-	TRBV6-1	TRBD1	TRBJ1-4	CASSMGQASNEKLFF	TGTGCCAGCAGTATGGGACAGGCTTCAAATGAAAAACTGTTTTTT
few	TRBV5-1	-	TRBJ2-5	CASSGGAQETQYF	TGCGCCAGCAGCGGCGGGGCACAAGAGACCCAGTACTTC
few	TRBV5-1	-	TRBJ1-6	CASSLVGGNNSPLHF	TGCGCCAGCAGCTTGGTTGGCGGCAATAATTCACCCCTCCACTTT
-	TRBV14	-	TRBJ1-1	CASSQTTEAFF	TGTGCCAGCAGCCAAACGACTGAAGCTTTCTTT
many	TRBV5-6	-	TRBJ2-5	CASSLALRGPTETQYF	TGTGCCAGCAGCTTGGCCTTGCGGGGCCCTACAGAGACCCAGTACTTC
-	TRBV14	-	TRBJ2-2	CASSQASLTGELFF	TGTGCCAGCAGCCAAGCGAGCCTTACCGGGGAGCTGTTTTTT
-	TRBV4-2	-	TRBJ1-2	CASSQDAPDYGYTF	TGTGCCAGCAGCCAAGACGCGCCCGATTATGGCTACACCTTC
many	TRBV7-2	TRBD2	TRBJ2-5	CASSLASTSGGETQYF	TGTGCCAGCAGCTTAGCGAGTACTAGCGGGGGAGAGACCCAGTACTTC
many	TRBV7-2	TRBD1	TRBJ2-7	CASSLSGDRAYEQYF	TGTGCCAGCAGCTTATCGGGGGACAGGGCCTACGAGCAGTACTTC
many	TRBV5-1	-	TRBJ2-7	CASKPSISSYEQYF	TGCGCCAGCAAACCCTCTATAAGTTCCTACGAGCAGTACTTC
few	TRBV5-6	-	TRBJ1-2	CASRNLVNLNYGYTF	TGTGCCAGCAGAAATCTTGTAAATCTCAACTATGGCTACACCTTC
many	TRBV6-1	TRBD1	TRBJ1-2	CASRGGTGDGYTF	TGTGCCAGCAGGGGGGGGACAGGGGATGGCTACACCTTC
-	TRBV20-1	TRBD2	TRBJ2-3	CSARDFLAGGTDTQYF	TGCAGTGCTAGAGATTTTCTAGCGGGTGGCACAGATACGCAGTATTTT
-	TRBV10-3	-	TRBJ2-7	CAISAGKGLYEQYF	TGTGCCATCAGTGCCGGGAAGGGACTCTACGAGCAGTACTTC
once	TRBV10-3	-	TRBJ2-6	CAIKTPLGRSGANVLTF	TGTGCCATCAAAACCCCGCTGGGTCGCTCTGGGGCCAACGTCCTGACTTTC
-	TRBV28	-	TRBJ1-5	CASSSSGGFNSNQPQHF	TGTGCCAGCAGTTCCTCTGGGGGATTCAATAGCAATCAGCCCCAGCATTTT
once	TRBV2	-	TRBJ2-7	CASSEGLRGPYEQYF	TGTGCCAGCAGTGAAGGACTCAGGGGTCCGTACGAGCAGTACTTC
few	TRBV5-6	-	TRBJ1-2	CASSFGDSYPF	TGTGCCAGCAGCTTTGGGGATAGCTACCCCTTC
many	TRBV29-1	TRBD2	TRBJ2-2	CSVGGGRDTGELFF	TGCAGCGTTGGAGGCGGGAGAGACACCGGGGAGCTGTTTTTT
many	TRBV29-1	-	TRBJ2-7	CSVESPDSYEQYF	TGCAGCGTTGAAAGCCCCGACTCCTACGAGCAGTACTTC
few	TRBV6-2/TRBV6-3	-	TRBJ1-1	CASTGTSTEAFF	TGTGCCAGCACCGGGACAAGCACTGAAGCTTTCTTT
few	TRBV5-1	TRBD2	TRBJ2-3	CASGGLAGVADTQYF	TGCGCCAGCGGGGGACTAGCGGGGGTAGCAGATACGCAGTATTTT
-	TRBV27	-	TRBJ2-1	CASSLLRTAGLDEQFF	TGTGCCAGCAGTTTACTTCGGACCGCCGGGTTGGATGAGCAGTTCTTC
-	TRBV20-1	TRBD1	TRBJ1-5	CSARDVHPSPDRAVGSNQPQHF	TGCAGTGCTAGAGATGTTCACCCGTCCCCCGACAGGGCGGTCGGCAGCAATCAGCCCCAGCATTTT
many	TRBV28	-	TRBJ2-1	CASSYPLAGPYNEQFF	TGTGCCAGCAGTTATCCTCTGGCGGGTCCCTACAATGAGCAGTTCTTC
many	TRBV4-3	-	TRBJ2-3	CASSQDLTDWGARDTQYF	TGCGCCAGCAGCCAAGATCTAACCGATTGGGGGGCGCGAGATACGCAGTATTTT
-	TRBV27	TRBD1	TRBJ1-2	CASRQTGGVGGYTF	TGTGCCAGCAGGCAAACAGGGGGCGTTGGTGGCTACACCTTC
many	TRBV4-3	TRBD1	TRBJ2-3	CASSQEGTGAWADTQYF	TGCGCCAGCAGCCAAGAGGGGACAGGGGCGTGGGCAGATACGCAGTATTTT
-	TRBV28	-	TRBJ1-2	CASSFPQWSNYGYTF	TGTGCCAGCAGTTTTCCGCAATGGAGTAACTATGGCTACACCTTC
many	TRBV5-5	-	TRBJ1-6	CASSLAVTGRLSSPLHF	TGTGCCAGCAGCTTGGCCGTAACAGGTCGACTAAGTTCACCCCTCCACTTT
few	TRBV20-1	TRBD1	TRBJ2-6	CSARSKQGASGANVLTF	TGCAGTGCTAGATCTAAACAGGGGGCGAGTGGGGCCAACGTCCTGACTTTC
few	TRBV5-1	-	TRBJ2-3	CASSLDGTVTTDTQYF	TGCGCCAGCAGCTTGGATGGGACGGTAACAACAGATACGCAGTATTTT
few	TRBV6-2/TRBV6-3	-	TRBJ1-5	CASSYEQIGNQPQHF	TGTGCCAGCAGTTACGAGCAGATAGGAAATCAGCCCCAGCATTTT
once	TRBV7-2	TRBD1	TRBJ2-1	CASSFAHPGGIYNEQFF	TGTGCCAGCAGCTTCGCCCACCCAGGGGGTATCTACAATGAGCAGTTCTTC
-	TRBV12-3/TRBV12-4	TRBD1	TRBJ2-7	CASSFGTGYYEQYF	TGTGCCAGCAGTTTTGGGACAGGGTACTACGAGCAGTACTTC